The T cell receptor (beta chain) described here comes from a study of T-cell reconstitution after alpha-beta-depleted transplantation in children. Regarding this clonotype: What it binds is not known.

TCRbeta library construction was performed incorporating unique molecular identifiers. TCRdb re-analysed the PCR reads in MiXCR, keeping a single row per CDR3 protein. This table holds about 470,000 distinct CDR3 sequences, 43% found once. Points from the study as a whole: At day 60, the high TCRbeta diversity found in some patients originated from recipient T cells and thymic progenitors that had survived. About two months after transplant, alpha-beta T cells reportedly came from several hundred expanded graft clones. A year had passed since transplant, and T-cell counts and diversity by then came mostly from newly produced T cells.

The germline V gene has CDR1 SGHTA and CDR2 FQGNSA. CDR3 length equals 12 residues. The V gene lost 2 bases and the J gene lost 4 bases, with 5 bases spanning the gap. The sample consisted of PBMCs, taken before TCRalphabeta/CD19-depleted stem cell transplant. The receptor's source is a girl aged 2-10 years with aplastic anemia, due to receive a stem cell transplant. V usage is TRBV7-2 and J usage is TRBJ2-5; no reliable D call. The DNA for the CDR3 is TGTGCCAGCAGCTTAAACTTAGAGACCCAGTACTTC. Protein sequence: CASSLNLETQYF.